The clone carrying this T cell receptor (beta chain) appeared a few times. Sequenced by immunoSEQ multiplex PCR; TCRdb stores in-frame clones only, minus some. The profile shows fewer than 35,000 clones, under 95% of them singletons. This sample was taken from a study of T cell changes during pregnancy in multiple sclerosis. The CDR3 consists of 15 residues. Trimming stripped 4 bases from V and 2 bases from J, with 12 bases between. CDR1 is MNHNY and CDR2 is SVGAGI in the germline V gene (reference sequence). The specimen was CD4+ T cells from peripheral blood mononuclear cells, collected in the second trimester of pregnancy. The gene calls are TRBV6-6 and TRBJ1-5, with D possibly being TRBD1 (5 bases). The origin of this receptor is a female donor with multiple sclerosis, enrolled in a pregnancy study. The CDR3 region has the DNA TGTGCCAGCAGTTTGACAGCTTCGGGCAATCAGCCCCAGCATTTT. Protein product: CASSLTASGNQPQHF.